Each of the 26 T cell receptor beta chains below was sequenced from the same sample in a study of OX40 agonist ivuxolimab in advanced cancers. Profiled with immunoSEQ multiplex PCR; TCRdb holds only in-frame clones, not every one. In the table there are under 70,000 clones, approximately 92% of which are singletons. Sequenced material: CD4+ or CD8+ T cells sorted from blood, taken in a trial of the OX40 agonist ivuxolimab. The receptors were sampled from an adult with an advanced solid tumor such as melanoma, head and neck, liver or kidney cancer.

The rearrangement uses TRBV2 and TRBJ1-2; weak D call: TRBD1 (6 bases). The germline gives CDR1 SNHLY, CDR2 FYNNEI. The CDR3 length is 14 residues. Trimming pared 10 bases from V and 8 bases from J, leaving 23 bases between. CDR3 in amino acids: CATSRGSGVRGYTF. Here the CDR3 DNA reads TGTGCCACCTCCAGGGGATCGGGTGTGAGGGGCTACACCTTC.

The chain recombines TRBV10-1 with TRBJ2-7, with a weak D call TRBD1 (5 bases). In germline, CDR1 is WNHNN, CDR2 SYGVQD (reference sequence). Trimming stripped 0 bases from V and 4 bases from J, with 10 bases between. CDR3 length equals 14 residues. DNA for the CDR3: TGCGCCAGCAGTGAGTCAATACCAGGGTACGAGCAGTACTTC. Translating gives CASSESIPGYEQYF.

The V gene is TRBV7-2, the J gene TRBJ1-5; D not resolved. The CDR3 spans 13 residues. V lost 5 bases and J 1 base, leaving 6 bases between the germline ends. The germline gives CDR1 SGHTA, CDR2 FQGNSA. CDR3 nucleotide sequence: TGTGCCAGCAGCCAAGGGAGCAATCAGCCCCAGCATTTT. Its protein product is CASSQGSNQPQHF.

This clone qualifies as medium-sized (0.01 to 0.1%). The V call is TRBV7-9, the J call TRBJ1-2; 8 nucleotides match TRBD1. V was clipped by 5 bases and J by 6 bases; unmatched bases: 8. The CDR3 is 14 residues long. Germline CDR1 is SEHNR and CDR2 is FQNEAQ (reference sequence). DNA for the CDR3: TGTGCCAGCAGCATGACAGGGGACGGGAATGGCTACACCTTC. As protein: CASSMTGDGNGYTF.

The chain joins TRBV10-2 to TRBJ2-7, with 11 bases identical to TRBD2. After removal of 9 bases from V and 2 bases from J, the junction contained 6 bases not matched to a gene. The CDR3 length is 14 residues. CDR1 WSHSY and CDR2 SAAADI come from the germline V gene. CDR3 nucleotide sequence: TGCGCCAGACCAACTAGCGGGGGCACCTACGAGCAGTACTTC. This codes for CARPTSGGTYEQYF.

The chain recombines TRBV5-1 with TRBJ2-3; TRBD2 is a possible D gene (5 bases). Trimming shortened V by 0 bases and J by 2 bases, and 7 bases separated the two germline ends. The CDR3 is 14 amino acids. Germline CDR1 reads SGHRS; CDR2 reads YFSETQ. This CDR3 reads CASSLASLTDTQYF. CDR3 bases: TGCGCCAGCAGCTTGGCTAGCCTCACAGATACGCAGTATTTT.

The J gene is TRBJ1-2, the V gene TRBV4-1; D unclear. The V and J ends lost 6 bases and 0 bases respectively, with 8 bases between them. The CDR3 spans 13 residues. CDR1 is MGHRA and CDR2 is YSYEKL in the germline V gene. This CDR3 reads CASRAGANYGYTF. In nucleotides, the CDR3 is TGCGCCAGCAGGGCTGGGGCTAACTATGGCTACACCTTC.

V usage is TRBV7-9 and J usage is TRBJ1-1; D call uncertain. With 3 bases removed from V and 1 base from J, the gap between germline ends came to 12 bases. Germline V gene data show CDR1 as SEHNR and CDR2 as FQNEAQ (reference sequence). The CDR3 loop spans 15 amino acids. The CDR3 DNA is TGTGCCAGCAGCTTCAGGCTCAGGACGAACACTGAAGCTTTCTTT. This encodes CASSFRLRTNTEAFF.

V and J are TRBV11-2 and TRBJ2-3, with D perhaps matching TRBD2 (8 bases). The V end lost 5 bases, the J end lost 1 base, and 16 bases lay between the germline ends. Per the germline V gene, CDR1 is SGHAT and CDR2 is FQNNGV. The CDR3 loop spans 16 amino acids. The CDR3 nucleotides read TGTGCCAGCAGCGTGATTAGCGGGACAGGCACAGATACGCAGTATTTT. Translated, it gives CASSVISGTGTDTQYF.

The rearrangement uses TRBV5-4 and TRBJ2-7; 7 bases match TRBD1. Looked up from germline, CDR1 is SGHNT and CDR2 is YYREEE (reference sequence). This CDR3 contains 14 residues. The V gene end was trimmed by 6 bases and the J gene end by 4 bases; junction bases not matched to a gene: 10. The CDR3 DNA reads TGTGCCAGCACCGCCCGAGGGGGCCCTTACGAGCAGTACTTC. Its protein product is CASTARGGPYEQYF.

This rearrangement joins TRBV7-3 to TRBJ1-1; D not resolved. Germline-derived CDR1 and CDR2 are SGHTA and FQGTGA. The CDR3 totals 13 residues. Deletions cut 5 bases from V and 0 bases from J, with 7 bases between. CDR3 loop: CASSGTLNTEAFF. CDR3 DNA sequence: TGTGCCAGCAGCGGAACCTTGAACACTGAAGCTTTCTTT.

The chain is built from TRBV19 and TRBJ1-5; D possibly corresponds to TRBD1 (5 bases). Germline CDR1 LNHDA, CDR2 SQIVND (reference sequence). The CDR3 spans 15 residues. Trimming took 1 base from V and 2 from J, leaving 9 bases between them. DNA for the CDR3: TGTGCCAGTAGTATAGTCAGGGTCCGCAATCAGCCCCAGCATTTT. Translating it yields CASSIVRVRNQPQHF.

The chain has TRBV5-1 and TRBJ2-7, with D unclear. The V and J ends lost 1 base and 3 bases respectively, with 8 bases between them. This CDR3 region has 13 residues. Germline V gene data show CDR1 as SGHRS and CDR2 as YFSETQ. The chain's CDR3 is CASSLYGNYEQYF. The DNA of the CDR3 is TGCGCCAGCAGCTTGTATGGGAACTACGAGCAGTACTTC.

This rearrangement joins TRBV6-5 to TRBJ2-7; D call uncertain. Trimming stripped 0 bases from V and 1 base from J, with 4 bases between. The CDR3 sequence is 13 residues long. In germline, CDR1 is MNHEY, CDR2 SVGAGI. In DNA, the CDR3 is TGTGCCAGCAGTTACTCCAATTCCTACGAGCAGTACTTC. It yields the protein CASSYSNSYEQYF.

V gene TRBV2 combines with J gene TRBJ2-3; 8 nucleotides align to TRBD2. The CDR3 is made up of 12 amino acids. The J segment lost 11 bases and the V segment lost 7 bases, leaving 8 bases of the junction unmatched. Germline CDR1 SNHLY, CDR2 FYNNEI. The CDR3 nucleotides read TGTGCCAGCATAACGGGGGCGGGAGGGCAGTATTTT. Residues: CASITGAGGQYF.

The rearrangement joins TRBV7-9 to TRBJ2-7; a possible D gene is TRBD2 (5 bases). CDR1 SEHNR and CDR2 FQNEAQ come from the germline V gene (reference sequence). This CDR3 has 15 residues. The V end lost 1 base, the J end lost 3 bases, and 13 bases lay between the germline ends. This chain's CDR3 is CASSLVSGSHYEQYF. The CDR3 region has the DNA TGTGCCAGCAGCTTAGTGTCGGGGAGCCACTACGAGCAGTACTTC.

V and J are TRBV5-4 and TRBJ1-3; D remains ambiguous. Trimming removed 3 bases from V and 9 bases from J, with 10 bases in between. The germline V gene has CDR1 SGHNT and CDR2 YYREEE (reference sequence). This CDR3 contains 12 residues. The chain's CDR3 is CASSYNWGTIYF. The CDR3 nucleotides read TGTGCCAGCAGCTACAACTGGGGCACCATATATTTT.

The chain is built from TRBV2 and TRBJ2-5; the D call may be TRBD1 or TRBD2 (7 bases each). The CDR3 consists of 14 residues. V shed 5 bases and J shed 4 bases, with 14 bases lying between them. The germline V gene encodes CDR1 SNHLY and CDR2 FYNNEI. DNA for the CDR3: TGTGCCAGCAGTCTTCAGGGGGGGGTAGAGACCCAGTACTTC. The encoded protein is CASSLQGGVETQYF.

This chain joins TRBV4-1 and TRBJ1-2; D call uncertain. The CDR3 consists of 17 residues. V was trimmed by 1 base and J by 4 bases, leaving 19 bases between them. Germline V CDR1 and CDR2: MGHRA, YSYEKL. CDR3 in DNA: TGCGCCAGCAGCCAAGTTTTGTTGGGGTTGGGGTTCTATGGCTACACCTTC. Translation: CASSQVLLGLGFYGYTF.

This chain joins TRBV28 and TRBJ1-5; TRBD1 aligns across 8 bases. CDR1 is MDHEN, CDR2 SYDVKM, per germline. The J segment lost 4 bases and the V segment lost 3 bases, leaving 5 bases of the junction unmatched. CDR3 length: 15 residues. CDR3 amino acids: CASSFLDRVNQPQHF. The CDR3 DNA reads TGTGCCAGCAGTTTCCTGGACAGGGTAAATCAGCCCCAGCATTTT.

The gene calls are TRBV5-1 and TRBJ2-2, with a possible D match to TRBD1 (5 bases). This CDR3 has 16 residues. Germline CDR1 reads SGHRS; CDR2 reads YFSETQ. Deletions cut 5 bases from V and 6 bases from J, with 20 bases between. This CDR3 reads CASRSLGQGVAGELFF. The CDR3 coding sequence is TGCGCCAGCAGGTCGCTCGGGCAGGGTGTAGCCGGGGAGCTGTTTTTT.

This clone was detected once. CDR3 nucleotide sequence: TGTGCCAGCAGCCCTGGGGACAGCTCCATCTCCCCTGGAAACACCATATATTTT. Translation: CASSPGDSSISPGNTIYF. This chain uses TRBV5-4 with TRBJ1-3, with 7 bases identical to TRBD1. Germline lookup yields CDR1 SGHNT and CDR2 YYREEE (reference sequence). The V gene end was trimmed by 4 bases and the J gene end by 2 bases; junction bases not matched to a gene: 15. This CDR3 comprises 18 residues.

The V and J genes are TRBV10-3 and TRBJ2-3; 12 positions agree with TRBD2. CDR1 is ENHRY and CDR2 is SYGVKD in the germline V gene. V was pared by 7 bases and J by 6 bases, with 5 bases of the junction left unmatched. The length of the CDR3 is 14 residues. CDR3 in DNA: TGTGCCATCAAACTAGCGGGAGGTGGTGATACGCAGTATTTT. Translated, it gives CAIKLAGGGDTQYF.

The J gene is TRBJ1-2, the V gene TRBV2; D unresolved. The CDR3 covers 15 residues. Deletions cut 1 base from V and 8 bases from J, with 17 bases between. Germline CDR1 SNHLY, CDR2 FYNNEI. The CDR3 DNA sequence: TGTGCCAGCAGTGAAGACGGCCCTTACCCCGCCGGCTACACCTTC. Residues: CASSEDGPYPAGYTF.

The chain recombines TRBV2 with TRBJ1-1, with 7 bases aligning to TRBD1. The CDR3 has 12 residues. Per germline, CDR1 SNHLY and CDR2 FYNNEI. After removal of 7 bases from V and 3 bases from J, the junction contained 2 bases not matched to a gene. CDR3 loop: CASTDRDTEAFF. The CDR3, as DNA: TGTGCCAGCACTGACAGGGACACTGAAGCTTTCTTT.

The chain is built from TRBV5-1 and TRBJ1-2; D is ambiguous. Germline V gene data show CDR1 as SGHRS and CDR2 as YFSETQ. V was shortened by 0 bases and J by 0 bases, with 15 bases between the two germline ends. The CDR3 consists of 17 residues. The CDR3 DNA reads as TGCGCCAGCAGCTTGGGTCACCGGGTCCGTACTAACTATGGCTACACCTTC. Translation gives CASSLGHRVRTNYGYTF.